This TCR beta chain originates from a study of long-term antiretroviral therapy in people with HIV (dated by TCRdb to between 2022 and 2023). At the level of the whole study: Collection of the earliest samples took place about a decade ahead of the 2015 WHO recommendation for immediate ART, at a time when ART was typically delayed until CD4 counts fell. A retrospective serial study tested whether changes in peripheral blood TRB repertoire composition and diversity were associated with ART initiation and durable HIV suppression. A total of roughly 200 cryopreserved PBMC samples came from 30 or so adults with confirmed HIV infection and were collected serially over a mean of about six years (range 1-12). Of the roughly 30 participants with HIV, some 12 were female. No cross-contamination during QIAcube processing was seen in test extractions of a monoclonal T-cell line run alongside approximately 36 polyclonal samples.

The CDR3 goes from the cysteine to the phenylalanine over 16 residues. Only the CDR3 portion is preserved as DNA: 48 bases, with reading frame beginning at the first base. Germline trimming: 0 bases from V, 0 bases from J; junction bases outside gene matches: 5. Looking up the germline V gene (reference sequence) yields CDR1 PRHDT and CDR2 FYEKMQ. The immunoSEQ hsTCRB v3.0 assay was used at survey level resolution to sequence the TRB variable region. TRB sequencing targeted a depth of about 40,000-50,000 T-cell genomes per sample. Pooled TRB libraries were sequenced on an Illumina MiSeq with a v3 150-cycle kit. In the authors' own workflow: Repertoire analysis was run in R within a reproducible Nextflow workflow that covered QC, data transformation and analysis. Custom analyses were implemented in LymphoSeq2, an R package for AIRR-Seq data exploration. A handful of samples yielding fewer than 5000 total TRB sequences were excluded, leaving approximately 190 analyzed HIV repertoires. Among the 170 to 200 retained HIV repertoires, about 60 were collected before ART initiation and 120 to 130 were collected after ART initiation. Each repertoire was downsampled to 5000 TRB nucleotide sequences, and summary statistics were averaged across 100 downsampling iterations. The analysis kept only TRB sequences whose CDR3 regions were at least seven amino acids long. Two measures captured diversity: a Shannon entropy-derived clonality score and the Gini coefficient. Repertoire networks linked the top 5000 CDR3 amino acid sequences whenever two sequences differed by an edit distance of one. For TRB CDR3 amino acid sequences, GLIPH2 was used to predict antigen specificity groups and MHC restriction. Known CMV, EBV, HIV or tissue antigen associations were flagged by matching CDR3 amino acid sequences against VDJdb and McPAS-TCR. Pre-ART, post-ART and control groups were compared with Wilcoxon signed-rank tests and Holm-Bonferroni correction. Not all clones reach the TCRdb copy of this immuneACCESS table, which keeps in-frame sequences only. Checked studies attribute under half of the gap to unresolved V genes and leave the rest unexplained. D and trimming were read from the DNA, whereas the V and J calls and clone size are those reported in that table. The sample includes roughly 19,000 clones, with less than 85% observed a single time. Of the sample, about 10% falls within the top ten clones.

Inclusion was restricted to participants for whom at least one PBMC sample before ART initiation and at least two post-ART samples were available. All participants with HIV were treated in the United States of America. Before DNA extraction, cryopreserved samples of about 0.95-10 million PBMC were thawed and washed. At the time of the earliest PBMC sample, participants with HIV were aged between roughly 20 and 55 years. PBMC samples from each participant spanned 1-4 timepoints before ART initiation and 2-8 timepoints after ART initiation, with a median of 7 samples. For every participant, serial HIV viral load, CD4+ T-cell count, ART history and demographic data were obtained. Genomic DNA was extracted from unsorted PBMC with a Qiagen kit on a QIAcube, with processing performed in batches of 12 samples. Points the paper makes about the study in general: Because PBMC availability was limited, only the TCR beta chain was sequenced, with no alpha chain pairing. No data were available on ART adherence, viral resistance or therapy changes, limiting inferences about post-ART repertoire changes. ART initiation was associated with a significant increase in TRB diversity, but diversity stayed significantly below transplant donor controls even after long-term ART. Samples dated from the mid-2000s to the late 2010s, and the ART regimens used may be less effective than current ones. Because pre-ART samples had limited cell numbers, profiling was done on unsorted PBMC rather than on sorted CD4+ and CD8+ T cells. At every time point, the repertoire was dominated by expanded TRB clones first identified before ART initiation, although this dominance fluctuated and, in many PLHIV, declined after ART. Compared with controls, HIV repertoires had narrower CDR3 length ranges, and the network structure pointed to an antigen-experienced repertoire that shifted only slightly toward naive after ART.

With respect to this clone: Its antigen is not yet known. Base qualities are not recorded, but no much larger clone differs from it by a single base.

Recombination joined TRBV13 with TRBJ2-7, with 7 middle bases fitting TRBD2. The sequence was obtained from a man between 35 and 55 years old with HIV. The input for sequencing was unsorted PBMCs, taken 2.4 years after starting antiretroviral therapy. The CDR3 region has the sequence CASSLGTGLSSYEQYF. In nucleotides, the sequence is TGTGCCAGCAGCTTAGGGACGGGACTATCCTCCTACGAGCAGTACTTC.